Sequencing of this T cell receptor (beta chain) was carried out in a study of T cells expressing NK-cell markers. Study-wide background: Repertoires of TCR beta were obtained from T cells sorted as CD3+CD56+NKG2C+, CD3+CD56+NKG2C- and CD3+CD56-NKG2C+.

The germline CDR1 and CDR2 sequences are PRHDT and FYEKMQ (reference sequence). CDR3 size: 14 residues. One entry per CDR3 protein, without DNA, is what TCRdb gives after re-calling the 5' RACE reads. The record lists about 410,000 distinct CDR3 sequences, of which the ten most abundant hold roughly 10%. Comments on this clonotype: What it binds is not known.

General study findings and limits: As a fraction of CD8+ T cells, dominant NKG2C+ clonotypes reached about 1.0-7.0% in six donors. One observes that, in a few donors, these clonotypes were also the leading ones within the CD3+CD56-NKG2C+ fraction.

This TCR was recovered from a woman aged 50 to 60 in good health. The sequencing sample was made of blood T cells: a sorted CD56 or NKG2C T cell subset, CD4+ or CD8+ T cells, or bulk PBMC T cells (not recorded which). This chain uses TRBV13 with TRBJ2-3; TCRdb calls TRBD2, which cannot be checked without DNA. The CDR3 protein is CASSSPGLVDTQYF.